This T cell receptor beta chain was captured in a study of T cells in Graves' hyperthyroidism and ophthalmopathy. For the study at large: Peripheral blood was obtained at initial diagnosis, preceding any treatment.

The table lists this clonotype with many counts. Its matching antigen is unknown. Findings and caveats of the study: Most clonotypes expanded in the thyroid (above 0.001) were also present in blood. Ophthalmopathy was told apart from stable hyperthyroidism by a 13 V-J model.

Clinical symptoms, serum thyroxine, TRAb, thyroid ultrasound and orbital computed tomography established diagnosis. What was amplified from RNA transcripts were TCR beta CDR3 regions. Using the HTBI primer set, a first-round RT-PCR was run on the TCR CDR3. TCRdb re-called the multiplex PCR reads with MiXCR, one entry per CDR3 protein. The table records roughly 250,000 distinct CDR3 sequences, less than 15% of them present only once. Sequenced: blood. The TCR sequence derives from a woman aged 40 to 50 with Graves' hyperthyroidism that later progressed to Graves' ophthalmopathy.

CDR3 DNA: TGTGCCAGCAGTTACCGGACGAGGGCCAGCTCCTACGAGCAGTACTTC. Translated: CASSYRTRASSYEQYF. The chain uses TRBV28 and TRBJ2-7, with D maybe TRBD2 (5 bases). V was clipped by 4 bases and J by 0 bases, with 16 bases between them. CDR3 length: 16 residues. In germline, CDR1 is MDHEN, CDR2 SYDVKM.